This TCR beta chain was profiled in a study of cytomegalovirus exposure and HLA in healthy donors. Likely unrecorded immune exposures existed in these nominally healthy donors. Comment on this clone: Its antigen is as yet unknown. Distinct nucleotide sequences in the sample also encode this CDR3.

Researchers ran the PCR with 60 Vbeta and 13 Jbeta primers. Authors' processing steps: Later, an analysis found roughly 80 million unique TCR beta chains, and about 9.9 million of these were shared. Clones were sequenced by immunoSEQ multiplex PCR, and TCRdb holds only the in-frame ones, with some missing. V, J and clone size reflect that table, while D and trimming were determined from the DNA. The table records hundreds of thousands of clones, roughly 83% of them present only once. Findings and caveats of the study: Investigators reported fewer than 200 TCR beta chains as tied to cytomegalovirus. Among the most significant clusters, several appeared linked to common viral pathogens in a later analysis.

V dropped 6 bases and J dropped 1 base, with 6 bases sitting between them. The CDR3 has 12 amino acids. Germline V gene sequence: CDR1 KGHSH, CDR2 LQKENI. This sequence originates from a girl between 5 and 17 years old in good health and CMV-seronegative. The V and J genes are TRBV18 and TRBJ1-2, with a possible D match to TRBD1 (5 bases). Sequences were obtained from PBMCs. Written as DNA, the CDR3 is TGTGCCAGCTCGGACAATAACTATGGCTACACCTTC. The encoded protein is CASSDNNYGYTF.